This TCR beta chain was sequenced in a study of T cells in Graves' hyperthyroidism and ophthalmopathy. Study-level points and caveats: Ophthalmopathy prediction by the model preceded onset by a median roughly 6.3 months. A 13 V-J signature model discriminated ophthalmopathy versus stable hyperthyroidism.

RNA transcripts gave rise to amplified TCR beta CDR3 regions. RT-PCR in the first round (using the HTBI primer set) targeted the TCR CDR3. TCRdb recomputed calls from the multiplex PCR reads with MiXCR, one row per CDR3 protein. The sample includes hundreds of thousands of distinct CDR3 sequences, about 45% of them seen just once. Of note for this clonotype: The antigen is undetermined.

Germline lookup yields CDR1 SNHLY and CDR2 FYNNEI. This CDR3 region has 13 residues. V gave up 6 bases and J gave up 7 bases; unmatched junction bases: 5. The chain carries TRBV2 and TRBJ1-4; 7 positions match TRBD1. Sequenced sample: peripheral blood or thyroid tissue (not recorded which). The TCR comes from an adult man with Graves' disease, either hyperthyroidism or ophthalmopathy (not recorded which). The CDR3 DNA follows: TGTGCCAGCAGAGATCAGGGGGGTGAAAAACTGTTTTTT. It yields the protein CASRDQGGEKLFF.